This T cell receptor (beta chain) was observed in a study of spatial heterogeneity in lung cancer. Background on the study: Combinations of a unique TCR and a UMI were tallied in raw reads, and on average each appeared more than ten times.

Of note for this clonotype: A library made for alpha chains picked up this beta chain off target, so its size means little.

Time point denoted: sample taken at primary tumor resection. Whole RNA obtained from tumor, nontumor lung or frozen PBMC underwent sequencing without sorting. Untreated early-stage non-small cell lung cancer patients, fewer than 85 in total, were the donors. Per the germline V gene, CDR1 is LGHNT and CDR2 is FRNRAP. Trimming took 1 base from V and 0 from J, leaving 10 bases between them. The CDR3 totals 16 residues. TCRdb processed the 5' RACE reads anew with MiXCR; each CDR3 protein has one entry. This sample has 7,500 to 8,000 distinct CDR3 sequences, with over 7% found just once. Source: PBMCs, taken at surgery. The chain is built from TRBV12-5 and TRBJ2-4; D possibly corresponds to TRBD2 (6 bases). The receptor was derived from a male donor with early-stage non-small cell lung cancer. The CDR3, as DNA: TGTGCTAGTGGTTTGGGAGCGGGCCTAGCCAAAAACATTCAGTACTTC. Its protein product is CASGLGAGLAKNIQYF.